The source of this T cell receptor (beta chain) is a study of OX40 agonist ivuxolimab in advanced cancers. Study-wide context: Clinicians treated patients with ivuxolimab, an agonistic anti-OX40 (CD134) antibody. Hepatocellular carcinoma, melanoma, renal cell or head and neck cancer affected the dose-escalation patients.

Overall study results and limits: Among the lowest peripheral clonal expansion occurred in 0.1-3.0 mg/kg partial responders.

The germline gives CDR1 SGHVS, CDR2 FNYEAQ. V lost 1 base and J 0 bases, leaving 9 bases between the germline ends. The CDR3 is 15 amino acids. A remark on this clone: Its antigen is as yet unknown.

Some clones are missing from TCRdb's copy, which holds only in-frame ones; the method was immunoSEQ multiplex PCR. The sample holds roughly 56,000 clones, roughly 82% seen once. The clonotype originates from an adult with an advanced solid tumor such as melanoma, head and neck, liver or kidney cancer. The V gene is TRBV7-6, the J gene TRBJ1-1, with unresolved D. The sequencing used CD4+ or CD8+ T cells sorted from blood, collected in a trial of the OX40 agonist ivuxolimab. Here the CDR3 reads CASSLGLALNTEAFF. The CDR3, as DNA: TGTGCCAGCAGCTTAGGCCTTGCTTTGAACACTGAAGCTTTCTTT.